These T cell receptor beta chains were read from a single sample in a study of blood T cell repertoires in COVID-19. Profiled with immunoSEQ multiplex PCR; TCRdb holds only in-frame clones, not every one. The sample contains 200,000 to 250,000 clones, more than 65% of which appear only once. Sequencing used peripheral blood. These TCRs come from a man between 50 and 59 years old with active or convalescent COVID-19. Both conserved end residues are part of each CDR3. A D gene is named only where the DNA matches it firmly. Clone size is stated in some rows and not others, as once, few, many or a class when expanded.

CDR3	DNA	D	size	J	V
CASSFGTEGWNEQFF	TGTGCCAGCAGCTTCGGGACAGAGGGCTGGAATGAGCAGTTCTTC	TRBD1	NA	TRBJ2-1	TRBV5-6
CASSHRLAGGLLAKNIQYF	TGCGCCAGCAGCCACCGACTAGCGGGAGGCCTACTAGCCAAAAACATTCAGTACTTC	TRBD2	NA	TRBJ2-4	TRBV10-1
CASSQDAGATGNTIYF	TGTGCCAGCAGCCAAGATGCAGGGGCAACTGGAAACACCATATATTTT	NA	NA	TRBJ1-3	TRBV4-2
CASSPGLAGRADTQYF	TGTGCCAGCAGCCCAGGACTAGCGGGGAGGGCAGATACGCAGTATTTT	TRBD2	once	TRBJ2-3	TRBV6-2/TRBV6-3
CASSFRWSGKNTEAFF	TGTGCCAGTTCGTTTCGGTGGTCAGGGAAGAACACTGAAGCTTTCTTT	NA	NA	TRBJ1-1	TRBV19
CASSLKAGGLEQYF	TGTGCCAGCAGCTTGAAGGCGGGAGGGTTAGAGCAGTACTTC	TRBD2	NA	TRBJ2-7	TRBV5-4
CASSSKARLASADTQYF	TGTGCCAGCAGCTCCAAAGCTAGACTAGCGTCTGCAGATACGCAGTATTTT	TRBD2	NA	TRBJ2-3	TRBV7-2
CASSLGLPDTQYF	TGTGCCAGCAGCCTAGGACTACCAGATACGCAGTATTTT	NA	NA	TRBJ2-3	TRBV4-2
CATSRLSPVAGIADTQYF	TGTGCCACCAGCAGACTATCTCCTGTAGCGGGGATCGCAGATACGCAGTATTTT	TRBD2	NA	TRBJ2-3	TRBV15
CASSPPSPYEQYF	TGTGCCAGCAGCCCTCCGAGCCCCTACGAGCAGTACTTC	NA	NA	TRBJ2-7	TRBV27
CASSLVATGSNNSPLHF	TGTGCCAGCAGCTTGGTGGCTACAGGCAGCAATAATTCACCCCTCCACTTT	NA	NA	TRBJ1-6	TRBV5-5
CATSRTGSSGANVLTF	TGTGCCACCAGCAGGACGGGGAGCTCTGGGGCCAACGTCCTGACTTTC	NA	NA	TRBJ2-6	TRBV15
CASSLQGDQPQHF	TGTGCCAGCAGCCTACAGGGGGATCAGCCCCAGCATTTT	TRBD1	NA	TRBJ1-5	TRBV7-9
CASSLGQDTGELFF	TGCGCCAGCAGCTTGGGACAGGACACCGGGGAGCTGTTTTTT	NA	NA	TRBJ2-2	TRBV5-1
CASSQDPSDRIYGYTF	TGCGCCAGCAGCCAAGATCCAAGCGACCGCATTTATGGCTACACCTTC	NA	NA	TRBJ1-2	TRBV4-1
CATQGANYGYTF	TGTGCCACCCAGGGGGCAAACTATGGCTACACCTTC	TRBD1	NA	TRBJ1-2	TRBV6-5
CASRNPTDGYTF	TGTGCCAGCAGGAACCCAACAGACGGCTACACCTTC	NA	NA	TRBJ1-2	TRBV6-5
CASSQSSGGQWEQFF	TGCGCCAGCAGCCAATCTAGCGGGGGGCAATGGGAGCAGTTCTTC	TRBD2	once	TRBJ2-1	TRBV4-3
CASSQSGLWGNGYTF	TGTGCCAGCAGTCAATCGGGACTGTGGGGTAATGGCTACACCTTC	NA	NA	TRBJ1-2	TRBV6-5
CASSDRAIETQYF	TGCGCCAGCAGCGACAGGGCGATAGAGACCCAGTACTTC	TRBD1	once	TRBJ2-5	TRBV5-1
CASSRGDRLNTEAFF	TGTGCCAGCAGTCGGGGGGACAGGCTGAACACTGAAGCTTTCTTT	TRBD1	NA	TRBJ1-1	TRBV6-2/TRBV6-3
CASSQTSGDYNEQFF	TGTGCCAGCAGCCAGACTAGCGGAGACTACAATGAGCAGTTCTTC	TRBD2	NA	TRBJ2-1	TRBV7-9
CASSYGQGNKPQHF	TGTGCCAGCAGTTACGGACAGGGGAATAAGCCCCAGCATTTT	TRBD1	NA	TRBJ1-5	TRBV6-2/TRBV6-3
CASSLGGTIYNEQFF	TGTGCCAGCAGCTTGGGGGGGACTATATACAATGAGCAGTTCTTC	TRBD2	NA	TRBJ2-1	TRBV5-8
CASSWTSGGYNEQFF	TGTGCCAGCAGCTGGACTAGCGGGGGTTACAATGAGCAGTTCTTC	TRBD2	few	TRBJ2-1	TRBV7-2
CASSGIREGQPQHF	TGTGCCAGCAGTGGTATCAGGGAGGGACAGCCCCAGCATTTT	NA	NA	TRBJ1-5	TRBV25-1
CASRQTGYSNQPQHF	TGTGCTAGCAGGCAGACTGGTTATAGCAATCAGCCCCAGCATTTT	NA	NA	TRBJ1-5	TRBV6-5